This T cell receptor (beta chain) was sequenced in a study of CD8+ T cells in alopecia areata. Study at large: Twice a day, 5 to 10 mg of oral tofacitinib was administered to treated patients. Overall study results and limits: Both scalp clonality and the expanded CD8+ clones among the top 100 showed a significant decrease with tofacitinib.

Treatment indicated: oral pan-JAK inhibitor, 5-10 mg twice daily. RNA, once extracted, was reverse transcribed into cDNA for use as the sequencing template. Here immunoSEQ multiplex PCR was the method, and the copy in TCRdb shows in-frame clones only, minus some. Among 100,000 to 150,000 clones listed, around 60% were seen once. Comment on this clone: What it binds is not known. The same CDR3 is also encoded by other DNA sequences in this sample.

The receptor was derived from a human donor with alopecia areata. Here the sequenced sample was CD4+ T cells sorted from blood, taken at week 4, from a patient treated with tofacitinib.

In nucleotides, the CDR3 is TGCAGCGTTGGTAGGGGCTCTGGAAACACCATATATTTT. This sequence encodes CSVGRGSGNTIYF. The chain combines TRBV29-1 with TRBJ1-3; TRBD1 is a possible D gene (5 bases). Germline loops: CDR1 SQVTM, CDR2 ANQGSEA. Trimming left V 4 bases short and J 0 bases short, with 7 bases between. The CDR3 loop spans 13 amino acids.